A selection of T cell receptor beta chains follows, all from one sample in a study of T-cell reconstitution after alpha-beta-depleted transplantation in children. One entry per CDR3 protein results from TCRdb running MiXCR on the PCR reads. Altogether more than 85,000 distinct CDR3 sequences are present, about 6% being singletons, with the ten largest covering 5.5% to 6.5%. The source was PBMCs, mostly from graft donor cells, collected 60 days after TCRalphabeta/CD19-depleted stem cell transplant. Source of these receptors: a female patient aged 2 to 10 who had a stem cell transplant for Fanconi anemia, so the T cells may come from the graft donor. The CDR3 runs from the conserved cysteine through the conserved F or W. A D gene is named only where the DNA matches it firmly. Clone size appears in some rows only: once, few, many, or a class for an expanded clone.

cdr3_aa: CSVVGPGLPNYGYTF
cdr3_nt: TGCAGCGTCGTCGGGCCAGGGCTACCCAACTATGGCTACACCTTC
j_call: TRBJ1-2
clone_size: many
v_call: TRBV29-1
d_call: NA

cdr3_aa: CASSLEEGADTQYF
cdr3_nt: TGTGCCAGCAGCTTGGAGGAGGGGGCAGATACGCAGTATTTT
j_call: TRBJ2-3
clone_size: NA
v_call: TRBV5-6
d_call: NA

cdr3_aa: CSAGQRGTEAFF
cdr3_nt: TGCAGCGCTGGACAGAGAGGCACTGAAGCTTTCTTT
j_call: TRBJ1-1
clone_size: few
v_call: TRBV29-1
d_call: NA

cdr3_aa: CASSDNGLDQLFF
cdr3_nt: TGTGCCAGCAGTGACAACGGACTGGATCAGCTGTTTTTT
j_call: TRBJ2-2
clone_size: many
v_call: TRBV6-4
d_call: NA

cdr3_aa: CASSFASGNHEQYF
cdr3_nt: TGTGCCAGCAGTTTTGCTAGCGGGAATCACGAGCAGTACTTC
j_call: TRBJ2-7
clone_size: many
v_call: TRBV28
d_call: TRBD2

cdr3_aa: CASSLIQQAPLSSYEQYF
cdr3_nt: TGTGCCAGCAGCCTAATCCAACAGGCGCCCTTGAGCTCCTACGAGCAGTACTTC
j_call: TRBJ2-7
clone_size: many
v_call: TRBV11-2
d_call: NA

cdr3_aa: CASSKAEGRYTF
cdr3_nt: TGTGCCAGCAGCAAAGCAGAAGGGCGCTACACCTTC
j_call: TRBJ1-2
clone_size: NA
v_call: TRBV21-1
d_call: NA

cdr3_aa: CASSPTDTATNEKLFF
cdr3_nt: TGTGCCAGCAGTCCGACGGACACCGCAACTAATGAAAAACTGTTTTTT
j_call: TRBJ1-4
clone_size: many
v_call: TRBV28
d_call: NA

cdr3_aa: CSAILPRGTSTDTQYF
cdr3_nt: TGCAGTGCTATATTACCAAGGGGCACGAGCACAGATACGCAGTATTTT
j_call: TRBJ2-3
clone_size: many
v_call: TRBV20-1
d_call: NA

cdr3_aa: CASSLGSGPQYF
cdr3_nt: TGTGCCAGCAGCTTAGGGTCAGGGCCCCAGTACTTC
j_call: TRBJ2-5
clone_size: NA
v_call: TRBV7-3
d_call: NA

cdr3_aa: CASSPGLALYNEQFF
cdr3_nt: TGTGCCAGCAGCCCTGGACTAGCCCTCTACAATGAGCAGTTCTTC
j_call: TRBJ2-1
clone_size: many
v_call: TRBV11-1
d_call: TRBD2

cdr3_aa: CASSLGYSALHF
cdr3_nt: TGTGCCAGCAGCTTAGGATACTCGGCCCTCCACTTT
j_call: TRBJ1-6
clone_size: few
v_call: TRBV7-6
d_call: NA

cdr3_aa: CASSLWQETGAFF
cdr3_nt: TGCGCCAGCAGCTTGTGGCAGGAGACGGGAGCTTTCTTT
j_call: TRBJ1-1
clone_size: many
v_call: TRBV5-1
d_call: NA

cdr3_aa: CASSLLGRGPRSSYNEQFF
cdr3_nt: TGTGCCAGCAGTTTACTGGGCAGGGGGCCCAGAAGCTCCTACAATGAGCAGTTCTTC
j_call: TRBJ2-1
clone_size: many
v_call: TRBV27
d_call: TRBD1

cdr3_aa: CASRDRGSSYEQYF
cdr3_nt: TGTGCCAGCAGGGACAGGGGGTCCTCCTACGAGCAGTACTTC
j_call: TRBJ2-7
clone_size: few
v_call: TRBV3-1
d_call: TRBD1

cdr3_aa: CATSRGGGATNEKLFF
cdr3_nt: TGTGCCACCAGCAGAGGAGGGGGGGCAACTAATGAAAAACTGTTTTTT
j_call: TRBJ1-4
clone_size: few
v_call: TRBV15
d_call: NA

cdr3_aa: CASSFGTGGGQPQHF
cdr3_nt: TGTGCCAGCAGTTTCGGGACAGGGGGTGGTCAGCCCCAGCATTTT
j_call: TRBJ1-5
clone_size: many
v_call: TRBV12-3/TRBV12-4
d_call: TRBD1

cdr3_aa: CSAFLQGGGNQPQHF
cdr3_nt: TGCAGTGCTTTCTTACAGGGAGGTGGCAATCAGCCCCAGCATTTT
j_call: TRBJ1-5
clone_size: many
v_call: TRBV20-1
d_call: NA

cdr3_aa: CSVGGRGWADTQYF
cdr3_nt: TGCAGCGTTGGGGGACGGGGGTGGGCAGATACGCAGTATTTT
j_call: TRBJ2-3
clone_size: many
v_call: TRBV29-1
d_call: NA

cdr3_aa: CASSPRTSGSYEQYF
cdr3_nt: TGTGCCAGCAGCCCCCGGACTAGCGGCTCCTACGAGCAGTACTTC
j_call: TRBJ2-7
clone_size: NA
v_call: TRBV7-6
d_call: TRBD2

cdr3_aa: CSARRQGSPYNEQFF
cdr3_nt: TGCAGTGCTAGAAGGCAGGGCAGCCCCTACAATGAGCAGTTCTTC
j_call: TRBJ2-1
clone_size: many
v_call: TRBV20-1
d_call: NA

cdr3_aa: CASSLWVSYEQYF
cdr3_nt: TGTGCCAGCAGTTTATGGGTTTCCTACGAGCAGTACTTC
j_call: TRBJ2-7
clone_size: many
v_call: TRBV28
d_call: NA

cdr3_aa: CASSPINRGPGNTIYF
cdr3_nt: TGTGCCAGCAGCCCAATAAACAGGGGGCCGGGAAACACCATATATTTT
j_call: TRBJ1-3
clone_size: many
v_call: TRBV3-1
d_call: TRBD1

cdr3_aa: CASSHSPDITSGNTIYF
cdr3_nt: TGTGCCAGCAGCCACTCCCCGGACATAACCTCTGGAAACACCATATATTTT
j_call: TRBJ1-3
clone_size: many
v_call: TRBV7-2
d_call: NA

cdr3_aa: CASSFGLAGLTGELFF
cdr3_nt: TGTGCCAGCAGTTTTGGACTAGCGGGACTCACCGGGGAGCTGTTTTTT
j_call: TRBJ2-2
clone_size: many
v_call: TRBV12-3/TRBV12-4
d_call: TRBD2

cdr3_aa: CASSLQRELDEQYF
cdr3_nt: TGTGCCAGCAGCTTACAGCGGGAGCTCGACGAGCAGTACTTC
j_call: TRBJ2-7
clone_size: many
v_call: TRBV7-9
d_call: TRBD2

cdr3_aa: CSVGASEFF
cdr3_nt: TGCAGCGTTGGGGCCTCGGAGTTCTTC
j_call: TRBJ2-1
clone_size: many
v_call: TRBV29-1
d_call: NA

cdr3_aa: CSALDRLLNTEAFF
cdr3_nt: TGCAGCGCCTTGGACAGGCTCCTAAACACTGAAGCTTTCTTT
j_call: TRBJ1-1
clone_size: many
v_call: TRBV29-1
d_call: TRBD1

cdr3_aa: CSVGDRGDTEAFF
cdr3_nt: TGCAGCGTTGGTGACAGGGGCGACACTGAAGCTTTCTTT
j_call: TRBJ1-1
clone_size: many
v_call: TRBV29-1
d_call: TRBD1

cdr3_aa: CASSSRRADTQYF
cdr3_nt: TGCGCCAGCAGCTCCCGGCGGGCAGATACGCAGTATTTT
j_call: TRBJ2-3
clone_size: many
v_call: TRBV5-1
d_call: NA

cdr3_aa: CSRTRLAGAEEQYF
cdr3_nt: TGCTCTCGGACCCGACTAGCGGGAGCGGAAGAGCAGTACTTC
j_call: TRBJ2-7
clone_size: many
v_call: TRBV20-1
d_call: TRBD2

cdr3_aa: CASSLPGPDTQYF
cdr3_nt: TGTGCCAGCAGCTTGCCAGGGCCAGATACGCAGTATTTT
j_call: TRBJ2-3
clone_size: many
v_call: TRBV5-6
d_call: NA

cdr3_aa: CASSLFTGQNSPLHF
cdr3_nt: TGTGCCAGCAGCTTGTTTACAGGACAAAATTCACCCCTCCACTTT
j_call: TRBJ1-6
clone_size: many
v_call: TRBV5-4
d_call: NA

cdr3_aa: CAISESPRGWSYNEQFF
cdr3_nt: TGTGCCATCAGTGAGTCCCCCAGGGGCTGGTCCTACAATGAGCAGTTCTTC
j_call: TRBJ2-1
clone_size: many
v_call: TRBV10-3
d_call: NA

cdr3_aa: CASSQVEGKGTDTQYF
cdr3_nt: TGTGCCAGCAGCCAAGTTGAGGGGAAGGGCACAGATACGCAGTATTTT
j_call: TRBJ2-3
clone_size: few
v_call: TRBV4-2
d_call: NA

cdr3_aa: CASRFNGGGATGANVLTF
cdr3_nt: TGCGCCAGCAGGTTTAATGGGGGGGGCGCAACTGGGGCCAACGTCCTGACTTTC
j_call: TRBJ2-6
clone_size: many
v_call: TRBV5-1
d_call: NA

cdr3_aa: CASNQELGRPLTHF
cdr3_nt: TGTGCCAGCAACCAAGAATTAGGACGCCCCCTGACGCACTTC
j_call: TRBJ2-7
clone_size: few
v_call: TRBV4-2
d_call: NA

cdr3_aa: CASSKTQGEKLFF
cdr3_nt: TGTGCCAGCAGCAAGACACAGGGGGAAAAACTGTTTTTT
j_call: TRBJ1-4
clone_size: many
v_call: TRBV7-8
d_call: TRBD1

cdr3_aa: CASSVGTSSYNEQFF
cdr3_nt: TGTGCCAGCAGCGTAGGGACGAGCTCCTACAATGAGCAGTTCTTC
j_call: TRBJ2-1
clone_size: NA
v_call: TRBV9
d_call: NA

cdr3_aa: CASSRGLAGGDEQFF
cdr3_nt: TGTGCCAGCAGTCGTGGACTAGCGGGAGGCGATGAGCAGTTCTTC
j_call: TRBJ2-1
clone_size: few
v_call: TRBV6-1
d_call: TRBD2

cdr3_aa: CASSKQGDEQFF
cdr3_nt: TGTGCCAGCAGTAAGCAGGGGGACGAGCAGTTCTTC
j_call: TRBJ2-1
clone_size: many
v_call: TRBV11-2
d_call: TRBD1

cdr3_aa: CASRKQGAAYGYTF
cdr3_nt: TGTGCCAGCAGGAAACAGGGGGCTGCCTATGGCTACACCTTC
j_call: TRBJ1-2
clone_size: many
v_call: TRBV3-1
d_call: TRBD1

cdr3_aa: CASSLNGPSLAGMDETQYF
cdr3_nt: TGTGCCAGCAGCTTAAATGGCCCTTCGCTAGCGGGAATGGATGAGACCCAGTACTTC
j_call: TRBJ2-5
clone_size: few
v_call: TRBV11-2
d_call: TRBD2

cdr3_aa: CASSLARASPGGYTF
cdr3_nt: TGTGCCAGCAGCTTAGCGAGGGCCTCTCCAGGGGGCTACACCTTC
j_call: TRBJ1-2
clone_size: NA
v_call: TRBV7-9
d_call: NA

cdr3_aa: CASSLGLRVRQETQYF
cdr3_nt: TGCGCCAGCAGCTTGGGACTTCGAGTCCGCCAAGAGACCCAGTACTTC
j_call: TRBJ2-5
clone_size: many
v_call: TRBV5-1
d_call: NA

cdr3_aa: CASSFSGVADTQYF
cdr3_nt: TGTGCCAGCAGTTTTTCAGGGGTCGCAGATACGCAGTATTTT
j_call: TRBJ2-3
clone_size: NA
v_call: TRBV12-3/TRBV12-4
d_call: NA

cdr3_aa: CASSTGLAGKTQYF
cdr3_nt: TGTGCCAGCAGTACGGGACTAGCGGGGAAGACCCAGTACTTC
j_call: TRBJ2-5
clone_size: many
v_call: TRBV6-1
d_call: TRBD2

cdr3_aa: CASSLGGVGQETQYF
cdr3_nt: TGTGCCAGCAGCTTAGGGGGGGTGGGACAAGAGACCCAGTACTTC
j_call: TRBJ2-5
clone_size: many
v_call: TRBV7-2
d_call: NA

cdr3_aa: CATSKREFPYEQYF
cdr3_nt: TGTGCCACCAGCAAGCGGGAGTTCCCCTACGAGCAGTACTTC
j_call: TRBJ2-7
clone_size: few
v_call: TRBV15
d_call: TRBD2

cdr3_aa: CASSLGAGEQYF
cdr3_nt: TGTGCCAGCAGCTTAGGGGCGGGGGAGCAGTACTTC
j_call: TRBJ2-7
clone_size: few
v_call: TRBV11-2
d_call: NA

cdr3_aa: CATSPTGSTGELFF
cdr3_nt: TGTGCCACCAGCCCGACAGGCTCCACCGGGGAGCTGTTTTTT
j_call: TRBJ2-2
clone_size: many
v_call: TRBV15
d_call: NA